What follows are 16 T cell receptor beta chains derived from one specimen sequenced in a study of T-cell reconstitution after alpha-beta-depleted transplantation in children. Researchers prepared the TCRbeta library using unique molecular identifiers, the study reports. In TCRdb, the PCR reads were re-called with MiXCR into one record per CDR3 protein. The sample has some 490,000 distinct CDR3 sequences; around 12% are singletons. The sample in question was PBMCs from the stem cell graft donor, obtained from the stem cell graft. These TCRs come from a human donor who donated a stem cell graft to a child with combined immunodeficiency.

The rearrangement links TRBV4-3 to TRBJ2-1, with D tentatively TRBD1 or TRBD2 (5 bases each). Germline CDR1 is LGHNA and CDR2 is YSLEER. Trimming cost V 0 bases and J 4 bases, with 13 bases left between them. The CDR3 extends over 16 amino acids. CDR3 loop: CASSQDWDREYNEQFF. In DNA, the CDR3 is TGCGCCAGCAGCCAAGACTGGGACCGAGAATACAATGAGCAGTTCTTC.

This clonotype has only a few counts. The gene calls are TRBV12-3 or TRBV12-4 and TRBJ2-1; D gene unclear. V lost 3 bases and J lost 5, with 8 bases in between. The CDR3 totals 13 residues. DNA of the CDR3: TGTGCCAGCAGTTTGGGCCCACACAATGAGCAGTTCTTC. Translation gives CASSLGPHNEQFF.

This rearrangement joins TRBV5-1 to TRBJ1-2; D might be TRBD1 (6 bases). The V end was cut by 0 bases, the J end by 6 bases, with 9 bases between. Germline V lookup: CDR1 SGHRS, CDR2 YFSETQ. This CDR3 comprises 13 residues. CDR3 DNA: TGCGCCAGCAGCTTGGGACAGGAGGATGGCTACACCTTC. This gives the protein CASSLGQEDGYTF. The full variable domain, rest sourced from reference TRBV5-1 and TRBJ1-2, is KAGVTQTPRYLIKTRGQQVTLSCSPISGHRSVSWYQQTPGQGLQFLFEYFSETQRNKGNFPGRFSGRQFSNSRSEMNVSTLELGDSALYLCASSLGQEDGYTFGSGTRLTVV.

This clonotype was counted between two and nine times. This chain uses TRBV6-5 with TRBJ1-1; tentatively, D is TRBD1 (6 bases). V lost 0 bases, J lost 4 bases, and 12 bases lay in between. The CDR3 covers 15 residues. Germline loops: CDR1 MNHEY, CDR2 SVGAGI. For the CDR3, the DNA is TGTGCCAGCAGTTACTCCCAGGGGAGTACCACTGAAGCTTTCTTT. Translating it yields CASSYSQGSTTEAFF.

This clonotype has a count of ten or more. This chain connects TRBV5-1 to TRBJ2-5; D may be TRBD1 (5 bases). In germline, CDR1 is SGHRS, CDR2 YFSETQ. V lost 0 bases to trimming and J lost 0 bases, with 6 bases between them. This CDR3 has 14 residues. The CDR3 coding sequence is TGCGCCAGCAGCTTGGGACAGTACCAAGAGACCCAGTACTTC. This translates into CASSLGQYQETQYF.

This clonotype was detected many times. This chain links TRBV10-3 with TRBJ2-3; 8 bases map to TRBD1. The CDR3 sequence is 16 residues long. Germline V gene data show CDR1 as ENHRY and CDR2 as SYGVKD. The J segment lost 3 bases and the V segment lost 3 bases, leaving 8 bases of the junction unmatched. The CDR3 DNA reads TGTGCCATCAGTGAAGAATGGACAGGGCGGACAGATACGCAGTATTTT. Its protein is CAISEEWTGRTDTQYF.

The CDR3 DNA follows: TGCAGTGCTATCCCCCCGGGAGGGCGGAATGAGCAGTTCTTC. Encoded protein: CSAIPPGGRNEQFF. The rearrangement links TRBV20-1 to TRBJ2-1, with TRBD2 matching over 8 bases. Germline trimming cut 4 bases from V and 7 bases from J; bases unmatched to any gene: 9. This CDR3 spans 14 amino acids. The germline CDR1 and CDR2 sequences are DFQATT and SNEGSKA (reference sequence).

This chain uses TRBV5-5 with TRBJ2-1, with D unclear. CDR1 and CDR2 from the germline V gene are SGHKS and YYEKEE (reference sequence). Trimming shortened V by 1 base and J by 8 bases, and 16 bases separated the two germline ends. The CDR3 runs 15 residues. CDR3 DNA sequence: TGTGCCAGCAGCTTGAGACTTCAATCCGTGGATGAGCAGTTCTTC. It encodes CASSLRLQSVDEQFF. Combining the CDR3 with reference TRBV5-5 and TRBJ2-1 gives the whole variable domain DAGVTQSPTHLIKTRGQQVTLRCSPISGHKSVSWYQQVLGQGPQFIFQYYEKEERGRGNFPDRFSARQFPNYSSELNVNALLLGDSALYLCASSLRLQSVDEQFFGPGTRLTVL.

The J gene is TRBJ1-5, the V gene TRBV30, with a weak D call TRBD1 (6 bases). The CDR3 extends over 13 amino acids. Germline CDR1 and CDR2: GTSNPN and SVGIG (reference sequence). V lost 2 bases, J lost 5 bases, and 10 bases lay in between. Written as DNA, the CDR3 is TGTGCCTGGAGTCCCCAGGGGTATCAGCCCCAGCATTTT. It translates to CAWSPQGYQPQHF.

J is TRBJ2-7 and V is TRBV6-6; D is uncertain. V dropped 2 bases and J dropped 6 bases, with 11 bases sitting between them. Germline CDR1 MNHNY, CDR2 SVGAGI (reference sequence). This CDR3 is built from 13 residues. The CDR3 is CASSYSRTPEQYF. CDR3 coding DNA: TGTGCCAGCAGTTACAGTCGGACGCCCGAGCAGTACTTC.

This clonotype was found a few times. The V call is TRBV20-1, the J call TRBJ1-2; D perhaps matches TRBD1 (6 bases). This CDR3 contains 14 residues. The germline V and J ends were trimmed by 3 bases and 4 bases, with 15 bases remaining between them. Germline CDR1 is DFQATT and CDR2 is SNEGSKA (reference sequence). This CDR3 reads CSASPDSSIYGYTF. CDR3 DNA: TGCAGTGCTAGTCCGGACAGCTCCATCTATGGCTACACCTTC.

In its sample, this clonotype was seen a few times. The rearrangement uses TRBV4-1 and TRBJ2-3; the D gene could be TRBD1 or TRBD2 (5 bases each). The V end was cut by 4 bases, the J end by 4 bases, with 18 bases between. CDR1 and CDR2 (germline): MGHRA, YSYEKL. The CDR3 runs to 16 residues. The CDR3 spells CASSRTEFGAADTQYF. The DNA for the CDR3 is TGCGCCAGCAGCCGCACAGAGTTCGGGGCTGCAGATACGCAGTATTTT.

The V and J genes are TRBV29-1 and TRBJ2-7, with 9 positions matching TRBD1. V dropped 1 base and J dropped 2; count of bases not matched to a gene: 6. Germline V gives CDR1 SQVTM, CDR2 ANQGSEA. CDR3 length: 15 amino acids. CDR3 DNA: TGCAGCGTTGAAGGTAGGACAGGGGCTACCTACGAGCAGTACTTC. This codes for CSVEGRTGATYEQYF.

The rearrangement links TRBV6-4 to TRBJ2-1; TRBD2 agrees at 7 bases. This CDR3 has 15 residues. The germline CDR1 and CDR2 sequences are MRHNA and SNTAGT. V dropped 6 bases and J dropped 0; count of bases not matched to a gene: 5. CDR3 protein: CASSDSSGSYNEQFF. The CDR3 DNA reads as TGTGCCAGCAGCGATTCTAGCGGCTCCTACAATGAGCAGTTCTTC.

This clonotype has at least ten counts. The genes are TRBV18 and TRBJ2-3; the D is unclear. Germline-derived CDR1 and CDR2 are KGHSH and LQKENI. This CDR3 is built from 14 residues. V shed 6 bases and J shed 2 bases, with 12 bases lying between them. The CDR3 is CASSRTSTTDTQYF. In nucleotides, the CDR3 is TGTGCCAGCTCTCGCACTTCTACCACAGATACGCAGTATTTT.

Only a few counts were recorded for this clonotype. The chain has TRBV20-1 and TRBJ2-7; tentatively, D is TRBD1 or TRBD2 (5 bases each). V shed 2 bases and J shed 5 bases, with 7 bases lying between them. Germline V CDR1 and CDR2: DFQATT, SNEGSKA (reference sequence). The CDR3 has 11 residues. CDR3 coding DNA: TGCAGTGCTAGATGGGGGAACGAGCAGTACTTC. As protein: CSARWGNEQYF.